This T cell receptor (beta chain) is drawn from a study of cytomegalovirus exposure and HLA in healthy donors (dated by TCRdb to between 2016 and 2019). As for the study more broadly: An earlier analysis of approximately 550 of the donors reported about 250 Gb of sequence data and some 120 million unique TCR beta sequences from about 180 million T cells. About 300 gigabases of sequencing data and some 85 million unique TCR sequences were included in an early release covering roughly 600 HLA-typed donors. Among the approximately 420 genotyped donors, roughly 80% belonged to the genetic ancestry cluster associated with self-reported Caucasian donors. The study was designed to test whether signatures of past pathogen exposure could be identified by cataloging public T cell receptors. The study profiled the T cell repertoires of 550 to 700 subjects by immunosequencing and related them to cytomegalovirus serostatus. Along with the approximately 670-subject first cohort, a separate validation cohort of more than 90 different subjects was used. High-throughput TCR immunosequencing, statistical association of individual TCRs with disease status, and machine learning were combined to predict cytomegalovirus infection status. A later analysis re-examined previously published TCR beta repertoires from about 700 donors and added high-resolution HLA genotyping to investigate patterns of TCR occurrence. The later analysis used no new phenotypic data to find candidate immune exposures, relying instead on TCR beta sequences and their occurrence across donors. In an earlier analysis of around 540 of the donors, high-throughput TCR beta sequencing was used to judge whether each TCR beta V gene segment behaved as functional or pseudogenic. Donor age, sex, ethnicity and CMV serostatus were compiled alongside the repertoire data. Genome-wide SNP genotypes for about 65% of the 666 donors were used in a later genetic analysis, which treated that subset as a discovery cohort. All discovery cohort repertoires had been generated using a single sequencing platform. HLA typing included class I and class II loci at four-digit resolution. Typing coverage differed by locus: A, B, C, DRB1 and DQB1 were typed in about 629-630 donors, DQA1 in 522, DPA1 in some 570, and DPB1 in 450 to 490. Five DR-DQ haplotypes were handled as single units for association and clustering, since linkage in the cohort was strong. Among approximately 370 genotyped donors of the cohort, an average of roughly 230,000 unique TCR beta nucleotide sequences was sequenced per donor, of which approximately 19% were non-productive.

Points the paper makes about the study in general: Several of the top co-occurrence clusters appeared to be linked to parvovirus B19, influenza, CMV and Epstein-Barr virus, according to a later analysis. In an earlier analysis of 587 of the donors, most TCR beta V segments appeared in productive rearrangements about 87% or about 30% of the time, broadly matching IMGT annotations. A later genetic analysis reported fewer N-insertions in productive TCRs among donors in an Asian-associated ancestry cluster than the approximately 700-donor mean. A later analysis found that most CMV-associated TCR beta chains appeared HLA-restricted, with HLA associations seemingly driven largely by CMV exposure. A few of the identified cytomegalovirus-associated TCR beta chains were confirmed in vitro to be specific for cytomegalovirus antigens. This cohort had only TCR beta chains sequenced, and the lack of alpha or paired-chain data limited which features could be detected. Across donors, most TCR sequences were observed very rarely, whereas some public TCRs were present in many individuals. A later analysis associated about 17,000 TCR beta sequences with specific HLA alleles at a false discovery rate of 0.05. Correlated functional status among segregating V segments might reflect linkage disequilibrium, but an unknown experimental factor could not be ruled out. According to the authors, the approach could potentially be generalized to other disease states and immunological phenotypes. Because some donors lacked HLA typing at each locus, the association tests relied only on the typed subset. A total of 164 TCR beta chains were listed by the study as associated with cytomegalovirus. Presence/absence analyses assumed roughly uniform sequencing depth across donors, an assumption that may not hold. A further reported finding was that TCR beta sequences accurately predicted the HLA-A and HLA-B alleles for most subjects in the first cohort. Approximately 18 rarely observed V segments, including chromosome 9 orphons, were excluded from the earlier analysis of some 590 of the donors because counts were too low. Because the 87-base-pair reads could not distinguish some IMGT-functional V segments, including TRBV6-2 and TRBV6-3, those segments were excluded. For the cohort, immune exposure information was limited to CMV serostatus. The sequencing pipeline was judged likely to have produced a cluster of highly shared sequence variants as a technical artifact. Strong co-occurrence of HLA alleles, especially DR and DQ, made assigning TCR associations to individual alleles difficult. An association between a missense DCLRE1C variant and V-gene and J-gene trimming of TCR beta chains was found in a later genetic analysis and replicated in an independent cohort. In a later analysis, TCR association rates were found to vary across HLA loci, with the most associated TCRs seen for DRB1 alleles and the fewest for HLA-C alleles. In a later analysis, HLA-associated TCR beta chains showed more clonal expansion and lower generation probabilities than non-associated chains that were equally common. The classifier was reported to diagnose cytomegalovirus status with high specificity and sensitivity in both the original cohort and the validation cohort.

As for this clone: Its antigen has not been determined. Qualities for individual bases were not recorded, and no much larger clone is one base off.

The cohort was made up of roughly 670 healthy bone marrow donors. At the time of sampling, every cohort member was nominally healthy, though immune exposures that went unrecorded were likely present. The donor tested CMV seronegative, placing the donor among the 300 to 400 seronegative members of the cohort. Every donor gave a peripheral blood sample, and the peripheral blood mononuclear cells from that sample were used for TCR beta sequencing. The Qiagen DNeasy Blood Extraction Kit was used to extract genomic DNA from the blood cell samples. Deletion took 0 bases off V and 2 bases off J, with a span of 12 bases between the germline ends. For CDR1 and CDR2, the germline V gene (reference sequence) lists SGHNT and YYREEE. Counted from cysteine to phenylalanine, this CDR3 has 15 amino acids. Only the CDR3 part of the read is kept: 45 bases, read in frame from the first base. Libraries were constructed by the immunoSEQ multiplex PCR assay. For the multiplex PCR, a mixture combining 60 forward primers for TCR Vbeta segments and 13 reverse primers for TCR Jbeta segments was used. Amplification of the CDR3 region of rearranged TCR beta genes was performed with a multiplex PCR assay on genomic DNA. The amplified TCR beta libraries were sequenced on the Illumina HiSeq System as 87-base-pair reads. As for the authors' bioinformatics: A later analysis tallied about 77 million unique TCR beta chains across the 666 repertoires, and 10 million to 11 million of those chains were shared by two or more donors. Raw reads were error-corrected and collapsed into unique sequences by a nearest-neighbor algorithm in which closely related sequences were merged to remove PCR and sequencing errors. V, D and J gene segments were assigned by aligning CDR3 sequences to IMGT reference sequences. For a sequence to be retained, at least a six-nucleotide match to both a V gene segment and a J gene segment was required. A rearrangement counted as productive if the CDR3 had no stop codons and remained in frame with V and J, and every other rearrangement counted as non-productive. CDR3 was defined according to IMGT convention as the region running from the second conserved V-encoded cysteine to the conserved J-encoded phenylalanine. Sequences without an unambiguous match to a single V gene segment were excluded from the earlier analysis of several hundred of the donors. An earlier analysis of about 600 of the donors called V segments functional above 56.7% productive rearrangements and segregating when the between-donor standard deviation exceeded 5%. A statistical classification framework was built to diagnose cytomegalovirus status from the catalog of TCR beta chain sequences. A later analysis assigned V and J genes by comparing TCR nucleotide sequences with IMGT/GENE-DB human TR gene sequences. Using the TCRdist pipeline, a later analysis assigned CDR3 sequences along with most-parsimonious VDJ recombination scenarios. In a later analysis, every TCR beta chain was defined by the combination of its CDR3 amino acid sequence and its V-gene family, and reads without a unique V-gene family were dropped. A later analysis removed nearly 600 highly shared, low-generation-probability nucleotide sequences to deal with suspected cross-contamination and a sequencing artifact. For each public chain, a later analysis derived a clonal expansion index from normalized ranks of inferred template counts within each repertoire. In a later analysis, generation probabilities were computed using a VDJ recombination model fitted to out-of-frame rearrangements, and the results were checked against IGoR. In a later analysis, hypergeometric tests were used to score TCR-TCR, TCR-HLA and TCR-CMV co-occurrence, with a repertoire-size bias correction applied to TCR pairs. A later analysis estimated false discovery rates by permuting HLA or CMV assignments 20 times. In a later analysis, co-occurring TCRs were grouped using DBSCAN, and TCRdist sequence similarity was added for clustering within HLA-allele-positive subsets. Repertoires with fewer than 30,000 or more than 120,000 public chains were left out of co-occurrence clustering, as were five repertoires with anomalous nucleotide sharing. The immuneACCESS repertoire file appears here via TCRdb, limited to in-frame rearrangements. These files lack a portion of the clones; in checked studies, under half of the deficit traces to unresolved V genes, and the cause of the others is not known. V and J calls and clone size come straight from that table; D and trimming were deduced from the DNA. A total of 190,000 or so clones appear in this sample, about 80% of them only once. The ten largest clonotypes hold about 0.64% of the sample.

Specimen: PBMCs. The rearranged segments are TRBV5-4 and TRBJ2-7; tentative D gene TRBD1, with 5 bases matching. The TCR was taken from a boy under 18 in good health and CMV-seronegative. The DNA is TGTGCCAGCAGCTTGGTCCCAGGGTTTACCTACGAGCAGTACTTC. Its translation is CASSLVPGFTYEQYF.